These 27 T cell receptor beta chains share one sample of origin, sequenced in a study of blood T cell repertoires in COVID-19. Using immunoSEQ multiplex PCR, the repertoire was profiled, and TCRdb retains in-frame clones only, with some absent. The top ten hold roughly 1.5% of the sample, which has over 250,000 clones, less than 85% seen once. Material for sequencing was peripheral blood. The origin of the receptors is a human donor with COVID-19, enrolled during active disease. The donor label of this sample is uncertain.

Turning to this clone: This sample also contains other DNA sequences that code for the same CDR3. V is TRBV10-3 and J is TRBJ1-3; 7 nucleotides match TRBD1. Trimming cost V 4 bases and J 1 base; bases outside gene matches: 4. The CDR3 has 15 amino acids. Germline CDR1 and CDR2: ENHRY and SYGVKD. CDR3 coding DNA: TGTGCCATCAGTGCGGGGACAGATTCTGGAAACACCATATATTTT. It yields the protein CAISAGTDSGNTIYF.

V is TRBV18 and J is TRBJ2-2; weak D call: TRBD2 (6 bases). The germline V gene encodes CDR1 KGHSH and CDR2 LQKENI. The CDR3 runs 16 residues. V was cut by 5 bases and J by 2 bases, with 15 bases left in between. The CDR3 DNA reads TGTGCCAGCTCATCGCAACCAGGGACTAACACCGGGGAGCTGTTTTTT. It codes for CASSSQPGTNTGELFF.

This rearrangement joins TRBV7-8 to TRBJ1-3, with D uncertain. From germline, CDR1 is SGHVS and CDR2 FQNEAQ. The CDR3 consists of 14 residues. V lost 5 bases, J lost 2 bases, and 10 bases lay in between. In DNA form, the CDR3 reads TGTGCCAGCAGCCTCCGACTTCCTGGAAACACCATATATTTT. It specifies CASSLRLPGNTIYF.

The gene calls are TRBV10-3 and TRBJ2-7, with 7 bases that match TRBD2. Losses at the gene ends were 10 bases for V and 3 bases for J; bases not matched to a gene: 15. From germline, CDR1 is ENHRY and CDR2 SYGVKD. This CDR3 spans 15 amino acids. The CDR3 spells CATIPGGRRSYEQYF. The CDR3 coding sequence is TGTGCCACGATTCCCGGCGGGAGAAGAAGCTACGAGCAGTACTTC.

This clone was observed at least ten times. J is TRBJ2-1 and V is TRBV28; possible D gene TRBD2, 5 bases. V was clipped by 1 base and J by 6 bases, with 16 bases between them. The CDR3 is 16 residues long. The germline V gene encodes CDR1 MDHEN and CDR2 SYDVKM. CDR3 residues: CASSLYVPGGGNEQFF. In DNA, the CDR3 is TGTGCCAGCAGTTTATATGTTCCGGGTGGAGGCAATGAGCAGTTCTTC.

The gene calls are TRBV30 and TRBJ2-1; D may be TRBD2 (5 bases). The CDR3 is made up of 13 amino acids. Per germline, CDR1 GTSNPN and CDR2 SVGIG (reference sequence). V dropped 2 bases and J dropped 1 base, with 6 bases sitting between them. In DNA, the CDR3 is TGTGCCTGGAGTAGAGGGTCCTACAATGAGCAGTTCTTC. The encoded protein is CAWSRGSYNEQFF.

V gene TRBV10-3 combines with J gene TRBJ2-5; D is uncertain. V lost 0 bases and J 5 bases, leaving 13 bases between the germline ends. Germline V CDR1 and CDR2: ENHRY, SYGVKD. The CDR3 is made up of 15 amino acids. This CDR3 is CAISESIIARETQYF. CDR3 coding DNA: TGTGCCATCAGTGAGTCGATCATAGCTCGGGAGACCCAGTACTTC.

V usage is TRBV9 and J usage is TRBJ2-3; D is uncertain. Trimming left V 3 bases short and J 2 bases short, with 13 bases between. Germline V gene sequence: CDR1 SGDLS, CDR2 YYNGEE. CDR3 length equals 15 residues. This CDR3 is CASSAYSTPTDTQYF. The DNA for the CDR3 is TGTGCCAGCAGCGCATATAGCACCCCCACAGATACGCAGTATTTT.

This clone was detected ten times or more. The chain joins TRBV28 to TRBJ1-2; a possible D gene is TRBD1 (6 bases). The CDR3 has 17 amino acids. Germline values: CDR1 MDHEN, CDR2 SYDVKM. V was trimmed by 4 bases and J by 5 bases, leaving 23 bases between them. CDR3 in DNA: TGTGCCAGCAGTTCCCCTAGTATGGCGGGGGGCGCATATGGCTACACCTTC. Translating it yields CASSSPSMAGGAYGYTF.

As regards this clone: Sequence at one end of the junction differs from germline and may be a read error. The V and J genes are TRBV7-7 and TRBJ2-7, with D perhaps matching TRBD1 (5 bases). This CDR3 is 14 amino acids long. Per germline, CDR1 SSHAT and CDR2 FNYEAQ (reference sequence). This CDR3 reads CASSLFQGIDEQYF. In DNA form, the CDR3 reads TGTGCTAGCAGCTTGTTTCAGGGAATCGACGAGCAGTACTTC. Full variable domain (missing parts from reference TRBV7-7 and TRBJ2-7): GAGVSQSPRYKVTKRGQDVTLRCDPISSHATLYWYQQALGQGPEFLTYFNYEAQPDKSGLPSDRFSAERPEGSISTLTIQRTEQRDSAMYRCASSLFQGIDEQYFGPGTRLTVT.

The V gene is TRBV6-2 or TRBV6-3, the J gene TRBJ1-1, with TRBD1 matching over 10 bases. V lost 6 bases, J lost 1 base, and 5 bases stayed unmatched. This CDR3 region has 15 residues. The V gene's germline CDR1 is MNHEY and CDR2 SVGEGT. This chain's CDR3 is CASSPWTGGNTEAFF. CDR3 DNA sequence: TGTGCCAGCAGCCCATGGACAGGGGGGAACACTGAAGCTTTCTTT.

J is TRBJ1-1 and V is TRBV6-6; 8 bases agree with TRBD1. Germline CDR1 is MNHNY and CDR2 is SVGAGI (reference sequence). V trimming: 4 bases; J trimming: 6 bases; junction bases outside the gene matches: 7. The CDR3 spans 14 residues. The CDR3 here is CASSSDRGVAEAFF. CDR3 DNA sequence: TGTGCCAGCAGTTCCGACAGGGGTGTTGCTGAAGCTTTCTTT.

The V call is TRBV5-5, the J call TRBJ2-5; 12 nucleotides line up with TRBD2. Unmatched junction bases numbered 6, after V lost 1 base and J lost 5 bases. CDR3 length: 16 amino acids. Germline V gene lookup returns CDR1 SGHKS and CDR2 YYEKEE (reference sequence). The CDR3 here is CASSLRLAGVVETQYF. The CDR3 nucleotides read TGTGCCAGCAGCTTGAGACTAGCGGGAGTCGTTGAGACCCAGTACTTC.

The gene calls are TRBV2 and TRBJ1-2, with TRBD1 matching over 7 bases. Germline V gene sequence: CDR1 SNHLY, CDR2 FYNNEI. Germline trimming cut 3 bases from V and 3 bases from J; bases unmatched to any gene: 1. The CDR3 contains 13 residues. In DNA, the CDR3 is TGTGCCAGCAGTGAGGGGACAGACTATGGCTACACCTTC. Residues: CASSEGTDYGYTF.

Worth noting for this clone: This may stem from a read error, because a much larger clone lies one nucleotide away. Other DNA variants within this sample encode the same CDR3. The CDR3 sequence is CATLDRGGQPQHF. Here the CDR3 DNA reads TGTGCCACCCTAGACAGGGGGGGTCAGCCCCAGCATTTT. V usage is TRBV6-5 and J usage is TRBJ1-5; 9 bases agree with TRBD1. CDR1 and CDR2 (germline): MNHEY, SVGAGI. The V segment lost 10 bases and the J segment 6 bases; nucleotides outside the gene matches: 7. The CDR3 consists of 13 residues.

The chain employs TRBV28 and TRBJ1-5, with 7 bases lining up with TRBD1. J gave up 0 bases and V 7 bases, and 6 bases lay outside the gene matches. This CDR3 contains 15 residues. Germline CDR1 is MDHEN and CDR2 is SYDVKM. The CDR3 nucleotides read TGTGCCAGCAACCCAGGGGGAACTAGCAATCAGCCCCAGCATTTT. This gives the protein CASNPGGTSNQPQHF.

The chain is built from TRBV20-1 and TRBJ2-7, with TRBD1 as a possible D gene (6 bases). The CDR3 runs to 13 residues. Germline CDR1 DFQATT, CDR2 SNEGSKA (reference sequence). Between the trimmed V and J ends, which lost 3 bases and 3 bases, there was a span of 12 bases. CDR3 loop: CSASRQALYEQYF. The CDR3 DNA reads TGCAGTGCTAGTAGACAGGCTCTCTACGAGCAGTACTTC.

The J gene is TRBJ1-6, the V gene TRBV10-2; 9 nucleotides agree with TRBD1. The V segment lost 6 bases and the J segment 5 bases; nucleotides outside the gene matches: 5. Germline assignment: CDR1 WSHSY and CDR2 SAAADI. This CDR3 spans 15 amino acids. CDR3 region: CASSRDRANNSPLHF. The CDR3 nucleotides read TGCGCCAGCAGCCGGGACAGGGCCAATAATTCACCCCTCCACTTT.

The V gene is TRBV11-2, the J gene TRBJ1-3; 7 bases are shared with TRBD1. The ends lost 1 base at V and 2 bases at J; junction bases unmatched: 5. Germline V gene sequence: CDR1 SGHAT, CDR2 FQNNGV. The CDR3 is 16 residues long. CDR3 nucleotide sequence: TGTGCCAGCAGCTTAGGCCCCCAGGGGGCTGGAAACACCATATATTTT. It codes for CASSLGPQGAGNTIYF.

A remark on this clone: The sample contains more than one DNA sequence encoding this CDR3. This sequence joins TRBV5-1 and TRBJ2-7, with D maybe TRBD1 (6 bases). Germline CDR1 reads SGHRS; CDR2 reads YFSETQ. Trimming shortened V by 3 bases and J by 3 bases, and 13 bases separated the two germline ends. This CDR3 comprises 14 residues. The CDR3 coding sequence is TGCGCCAGCAGCTCCCAGGGGAGTAGCTACGAGCAGTACTTC. As protein: CASSSQGSSYEQYF.

The rearrangement uses TRBV28 and TRBJ2-1; the D gene is possibly TRBD2 (10 bases). CDR1 is MDHEN and CDR2 is SYDVKM in the germline V gene. V shed 7 bases and J shed 5 bases, with 21 bases lying between them. There are 16 residues in the CDR3. In DNA form, the CDR3 reads TGTGCCAGCACCACAGGGGGCCTAGCGGGAGACAATGAGCAGTTCTTC. This sequence encodes CASTTGGLAGDNEQFF. Full variable domain (outside the CDR3, taken from reference TRBV28 and TRBJ2-1): DVKVTQSSRYLVKRTGEKVFLECVQDMDHENMFWYRQDPGLGLRLIYFSYDVKMKEKGDIPEGYSVSREKKERFSLILESASTNQTSMYLCASTTGGLAGDNEQFFGPGTRLTVL.

V gene TRBV6-1 combines with J gene TRBJ2-1; TRBD2 matches at 9 bases. The J segment lost 7 bases and the V segment lost 1 base, leaving 8 bases of the junction unmatched. Germline loops: CDR1 MNHNS, CDR2 SASEGT. The CDR3 length is 16 residues. The CDR3 sequence: CASSEVGAGGPNEQFF. The CDR3 DNA follows: TGTGCCAGCAGTGAAGTCGGCGCGGGAGGGCCGAATGAGCAGTTCTTC.

This chain uses TRBV2 with TRBJ1-6; D is perhaps TRBD1 (6 bases). Looked up from germline, CDR1 is SNHLY and CDR2 is FYNNEI. The V and J ends lost 6 bases and 14 bases respectively, with 17 bases between them. CDR3 length: 13 amino acids. CDR3 protein: CASSHDSRGTLHF. CDR3 DNA: TGTGCCAGCAGCCACGATTCCAGGGGCACCCTCCACTTT.

This clone was seen repeatedly, ten times or more. This chain uses TRBV27 with TRBJ1-5; D is undetermined. V was cut by 6 bases and J by 2 bases, with 14 bases left in between. The CDR3 is 15 amino acids. The germline gives CDR1 MNHEY, CDR2 SMNVEV (reference sequence). The CDR3 reads CASSQLGFGNQPQHF. The CDR3 DNA reads as TGTGCCAGCAGCCAACTAGGATTCGGCAATCAGCCCCAGCATTTT.

V gene TRBV7-9 combines with J gene TRBJ2-3; possibly TRBD1 for D (5 bases). V lost 8 bases, J lost 2 bases, and 11 bases lay in between. The CDR3 spans 13 residues. Looked up from germline, CDR1 is SEHNR and CDR2 is FQNEAQ (reference sequence). CDR3 DNA sequence: TGTGCCAGCGAGGACACGAACACAGATACGCAGTATTTT. Its protein is CASEDTNTDTQYF.

The chain links TRBV28 to TRBJ2-3; TRBD2 matches 7 bases. Germline assignment: CDR1 MDHEN and CDR2 SYDVKM. Trimming at V came to 8 bases and at J to 2 bases, leaving 10 bases not matched to a gene. This CDR3 has 15 amino acids. The CDR3 reads CASGYQRGSTDTQYF. The CDR3 DNA is TGTGCCAGCGGATATCAGCGGGGCTCCACAGATACGCAGTATTTT.

The V gene is TRBV19, the J gene TRBJ1-5; D remains unclear. CDR1 and CDR2 (germline): LNHDA, SQIVND (reference sequence). This CDR3 contains 14 residues. Trimming pared 3 bases from V and 1 base from J, leaving 7 bases between. Here the CDR3 DNA reads TGTGCCAGTAGTATGGGCAGAAGCAATCAGCCCCAGCATTTT. It yields the protein CASSMGRSNQPQHF.